These 12 T cell receptor beta chains were all obtained from the same sample, sequenced in a study of cytomegalovirus exposure and HLA in healthy donors. In the PCR, 60 Vbeta and 13 Jbeta primers were used. Here immunoSEQ multiplex PCR was the method, and the copy in TCRdb shows in-frame clones only, minus some. The sample includes roughly 20,000 clones, about four fifths seen only once; the top ten take roughly a fifth. Sequences were obtained from PBMCs. The receptors here all came from a human donor in good health.

J is TRBJ1-4 and V is TRBV7-9; 8 bases fit TRBD1. The CDR3 is 14 residues long. Germline assignment: CDR1 SEHNR and CDR2 FQNEAQ (reference sequence). J was trimmed by 8 bases and V by 5 bases; bases with no gene match: 7. The CDR3 sequence is CASSRDRDREKLFF. The CDR3 DNA reads TGTGCCAGCAGCCGTGACAGGGACAGGGAAAAACTGTTTTTT.

The chain carries TRBV6-7 and TRBJ2-7, with TRBD1 identical over 10 bases. TRBV6-7 is noted as an ORF with a role that remains uncertain. V shed 4 bases, J shed 7 bases, and the junction held 10 bases outside the gene matches. The CDR3 is 15 residues long. The CDR3 nucleotides read TGTGCCAGCAGTTCCCCGGTCGACAGGGGGCAGGAGCAGTACTTC. This sequence encodes CASSSPVDRGQEQYF.

The rearrangement joins TRBV5-4 to TRBJ2-7; D ambiguous. The germline V gene has CDR1 SGHNT and CDR2 YYREEE (reference sequence). The length of the CDR3 is 12 residues. Trimming cost V 0 bases and J 4 bases, with 5 bases left between them. The chain's CDR3 is CASSLDRYEQYF. For the CDR3, the DNA is TGTGCCAGCAGCTTGGATAGATACGAGCAGTACTTC.

This clone was counted a single time. The rearrangement links TRBV7-9 to TRBJ2-2; perhaps TRBD2 as D (5 bases). CDR3 length: 14 residues. Trimming removed 2 bases from V and 3 bases from J, with 7 bases in between. The germline V gene encodes CDR1 SEHNR and CDR2 FQNEAQ (reference sequence). The DNA of the CDR3 is TGTGCCAGCAGCTTACGGGGAGACACCGGGGAGCTGTTTTTT. Translated: CASSLRGDTGELFF.

The chain links TRBV7-6 to TRBJ1-3, with a tentative D call TRBD1 (5 bases). The CDR3 contains 14 residues. V shed 5 bases and J shed 0 bases, with 8 bases lying between them. The V gene's germline CDR1 is SGHVS and CDR2 FNYEAQ. The CDR3 bases are TGTGCCAGCAGCCATGACAGCTCTGGAAACACCATATATTTT. Translating gives CASSHDSSGNTIYF.

The gene calls are TRBV4-1 and TRBJ1-3; no reliable D call. Trimming cost V 1 base and J 2 bases, with 9 bases left between them. In germline, CDR1 is MGHRA, CDR2 YSYEKL. The CDR3 loop spans 15 amino acids. The CDR3 loop is CASSQGGIPGNTIYF. The CDR3 DNA follows: TGCGCCAGCAGCCAAGGCGGGATCCCTGGAAACACCATATATTTT.

In its sample, this clone was seen once. V is TRBV7-2 and J is TRBJ2-5, with 10 positions matching TRBD2. The CDR3 sequence is 17 residues long. CDR1 and CDR2 from the germline V gene are SGHTA and FQGNSA. The V segment lost 3 bases and the J segment 5 bases; nucleotides outside the gene matches: 12. This CDR3 is CASSLIKREGPRETQYF. The CDR3 DNA sequence: TGTGCCAGCAGCTTGATCAAGCGGGAGGGCCCTCGGGAGACCCAGTACTTC.

This rearrangement joins TRBV9 to TRBJ1-5, with a weak D call TRBD1 (6 bases). The CDR3 totals 14 residues. Germline V lookup: CDR1 SGDLS, CDR2 YYNGEE. Between the trimmed V and J ends, which lost 0 bases and 8 bases, there was a span of 12 bases. This CDR3 is CASSVEGGAKPQHF. The CDR3 nucleotides read TGTGCCAGCAGCGTAGAGGGGGGGGCCAAGCCCCAGCATTTT.

The J gene is TRBJ2-5, the V gene TRBV19, with 9 bases that match TRBD2. The CDR3 runs 16 residues. J lost 4 bases, V lost 0 bases, and 6 bases had no gene match. From germline, CDR1 is LNHDA and CDR2 SQIVND (reference sequence). The CDR3 DNA is TGTGCCAGTAGTATAGACGCTAGCGGGAATATAGAGACCCAGTACTTC. Its protein is CASSIDASGNIETQYF.

The chain is built from TRBV5-1 and TRBJ1-2, with a tentative D call TRBD1 (6 bases). Germline V gene sequence: CDR1 SGHRS, CDR2 YFSETQ. CDR3 size: 14 residues. The V end lost 4 bases, the J end lost 8 bases, and 18 bases lay between the germline ends. The CDR3 sequence is CASSRLDRTSGYTF. As DNA, the CDR3 is TGCGCCAGCAGCCGTCTGGACAGAACCTCGGGCTACACCTTC.

This chain links TRBV7-6 with TRBJ2-2; the D is unclear. Between the trimmed V and J ends, which lost 3 bases and 4 bases, there was a span of 9 bases. The CDR3 has 14 amino acids. Germline lookup yields CDR1 SGHVS and CDR2 FNYEAQ. The DNA for the CDR3 is TGTGCCAGCAGCTTTTCAGGTTTCACCGGGGAGCTGTTTTTT. Amino acid sequence: CASSFSGFTGELFF.

This sequence joins TRBV5-1 and TRBJ2-1, with TRBD2 matching over 11 bases. This CDR3 is built from 15 residues. In germline, CDR1 is SGHRS, CDR2 YFSETQ. Unmatched junction bases numbered 4, after V lost 0 bases and J lost 8 bases. The CDR3 DNA sequence: TGCGCCAGCAGCTTGGTAGCGGGGGGGGGTTATGAGCAGTTCTTC. This codes for CASSLVAGGGYEQFF.